This T cell receptor (beta chain) was sequenced in a study of vaccination and CD4 T cells after COVID-19 (dated by TCRdb to 2022 to 2024). Regarding the complete study: Convalescent patients had a positive SARS-CoV-2 result on nasal swab PCR, and of these patients, several had mild disease and one had severe disease. Post-COVID blood samples were collected from convalescent patients a median of roughly 100 days after diagnosis, with a range of about 35 to 180 days. In under 13 COVID-19 convalescent patients and a few infection-naive healthy vaccine recipients, researchers compared the spike-specific CD4+ TCR repertoire from before mRNA vaccination with the repertoire from after. The convalescent cohort included six males and four females, with two Hispanic individuals, seven Caucasians, two Asians and one multiracial person. Participants received two doses of either the Pfizer-BioNTech BNT162b2 vaccine (n=8) or the Moderna mRNA-1273 vaccine (n=2). Culture stimuli were overlapping spike peptide pools from SARS-CoV-2 and from the common cold coronaviruses HCoV-NL63, HCoV-OC43 and HCoV-229E. As controls, cultures received a CEFX viral epitope pool (the positive control), an HIV-1 Nef peptide pool (the negative control), or no peptide at all. The time from the second vaccine dose to post-vaccine blood sampling had a median of approximately 72 days and ranged from about 14 to 250 days.

Including the terminal cysteine and phenylalanine, the CDR3 comprises 13 residues. Solely the CDR3 DNA is kept, with 39 bases framed from the first base. Taken from the germline V gene, the CDR1 and CDR2 loops are MGHRA and YSYEKL. Trimming removed 0 bases from V and 9 bases from J, leaving 9 bases between the germline ends. As to this clonotype: Its antigen is not yet known. Base qualities are missing; no much larger clone stands one base away.

Sample treatment or condition, as interpreted from the label and publication: approximately nine-day PBMC culture with coronavirus spike peptide pools or control peptides (ViraFEST assay). The ViraFEST assay, used in the study, expanded antigen-specific T cells with peptide pools and then identified the expanded clonotypes through TCR sequencing. The positive SARS-CoV-2 PCR tests of the convalescent patients were dated from March to December 2020, before the Alpha, Beta and Delta variants emerged in the United States. Each well held about 2.2 million PBMCs cultured in IMDM containing about 5% human AB serum and about 10 IU/ml IL-2, with about 10 ug/ml peptide pools added. Half of the culture medium was replaced with fresh IL-2-containing medium on days 3 and 7. Once the cells had been in culture for over 9 days, the EasySep CD4+ T cell isolation kit was used to isolate CD4+ T cells by negative selection. Ficoll-Paque Plus gradient centrifugation was used to isolate PBMCs from whole blood, and the isolated PBMCs were then either used fresh or cryopreserved at -140C. In general, triplicate wells were set up for every culture condition.

Beyond this particular receptor, the publication reports: Although the median number of SARS-CoV-2-reactive clonotypes went up from 21 after infection to 38 after vaccination, the increase was not significant. In convalescent patients, a median approximately 86% of post-vaccine SARS-CoV-2-reactive clones were detected only after vaccination, suggesting vaccine-specific priming. The number of convalescent patients in the study was relatively small, and the study did not examine early timepoints following natural infection. In convalescent patients, nearly all vaccine-specific clones (304 of 307) were found to be mono-reactive for SARS-CoV-2 spike rather than cross-reactive with common cold coronaviruses.

Library method: PCR. DNA from cultured CD4+ T cells was subjected to TCR sequencing with the Oncomine TCR Beta short-read assay at the Johns Hopkins FTIC core. The QIAamp micro DNA kit was used to extract genomic DNA from the cultured CD4+ T cells. The Oncomine TCR Beta libraries from cultured CD4+ T cells were pooled using unique dual indexes and then sequenced on an Illumina iSeq 100. The authors' analysis ran thus. Non-productive sequences were removed, and CDR3s that did not start with C, did not end with F or W, or were shorter than 7 amino acids were discarded. The MANAFEST web application identified antigen-specific clonotypes by comparing peptide-stimulated wells against reference wells and other culture wells. Positive clones required FDR below 0.05, an odds ratio above 5, and productive frequency above 0.1% in at least two of three replicate wells. A clonotype was classed as cross-reactive if the clonotype showed significant expansion both in SARS-CoV-2 spike wells and in at least one common cold coronavirus spike condition. Using R version 3.6.1, CDR3 homology was evaluated through Levenshtein distances (stringdist) along with unrooted phylogenetic trees (ape). TCRdb applied fastp at Q25 and MiXCR to the public reads, then kept only in-frame beta chains. CDR3 protein sequences are deduplicated, and each keeps its most common genes and DNA. The V and J calls shown here were made by TCRdb, not taken from the authors' results. This sample lists about 15,000 distinct CDR3 sequences; around 59% were detected once. The ten largest make up just under 20% of the sample.

The sequencing sample was made of CD4+ T cells from blood, cultured in vitro. The sequence came from a human donor who had recovered from COVID-19. The receptor chain draws on TRBV4-1 and TRBJ1-5; TRBD1 is perhaps the D gene, given 5 matching bases. This receptor has the CDR3 CASSQDTGRPQHF. The sequenced DNA is TGCGCCAGCAGCCAAGATACAGGACGGCCCCAGCATTTT.